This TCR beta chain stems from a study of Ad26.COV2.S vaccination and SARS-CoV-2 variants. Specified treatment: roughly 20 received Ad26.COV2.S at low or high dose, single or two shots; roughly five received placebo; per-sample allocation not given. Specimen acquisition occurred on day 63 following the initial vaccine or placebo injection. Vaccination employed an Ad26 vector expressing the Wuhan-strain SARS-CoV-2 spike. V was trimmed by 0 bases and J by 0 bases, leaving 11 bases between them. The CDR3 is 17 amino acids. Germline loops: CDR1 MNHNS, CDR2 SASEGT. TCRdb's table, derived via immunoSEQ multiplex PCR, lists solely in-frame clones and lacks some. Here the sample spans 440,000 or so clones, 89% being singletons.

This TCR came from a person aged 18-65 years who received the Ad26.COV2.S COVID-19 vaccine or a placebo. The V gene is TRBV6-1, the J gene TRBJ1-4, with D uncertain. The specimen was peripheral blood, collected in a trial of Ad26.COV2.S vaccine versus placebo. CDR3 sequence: CASSEALWATTNEKLFF. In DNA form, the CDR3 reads TGTGCCAGCAGTGAAGCGCTCTGGGCAACAACTAATGAAAAACTGTTTTTT.